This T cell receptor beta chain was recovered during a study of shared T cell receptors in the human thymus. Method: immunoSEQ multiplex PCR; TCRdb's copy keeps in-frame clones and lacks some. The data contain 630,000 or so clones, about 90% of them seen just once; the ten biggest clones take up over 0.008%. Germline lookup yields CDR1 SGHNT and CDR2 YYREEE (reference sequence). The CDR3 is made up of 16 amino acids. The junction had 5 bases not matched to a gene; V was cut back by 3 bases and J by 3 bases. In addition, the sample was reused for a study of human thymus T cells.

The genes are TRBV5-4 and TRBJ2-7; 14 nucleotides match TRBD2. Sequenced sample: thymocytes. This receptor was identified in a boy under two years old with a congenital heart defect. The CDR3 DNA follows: TGTGCCAGCAGCTGGACTAGCGGGGGGAAGGACTACGAGCAGTACTTC. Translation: CASSWTSGGKDYEQYF.